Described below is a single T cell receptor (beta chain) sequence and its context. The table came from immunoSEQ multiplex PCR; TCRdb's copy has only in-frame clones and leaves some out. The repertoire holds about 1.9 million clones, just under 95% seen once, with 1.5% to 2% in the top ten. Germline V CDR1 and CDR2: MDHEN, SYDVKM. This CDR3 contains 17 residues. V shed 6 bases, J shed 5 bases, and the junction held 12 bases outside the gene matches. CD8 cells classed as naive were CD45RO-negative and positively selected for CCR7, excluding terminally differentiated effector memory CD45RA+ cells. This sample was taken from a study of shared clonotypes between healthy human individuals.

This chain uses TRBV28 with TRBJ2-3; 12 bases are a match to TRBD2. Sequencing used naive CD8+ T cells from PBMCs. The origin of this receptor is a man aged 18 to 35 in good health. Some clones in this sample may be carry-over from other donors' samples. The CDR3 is CASSLGLAGYLGDTQYF. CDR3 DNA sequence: TGTGCCAGCAGCCTTGGACTAGCGGGATACCTGGGAGATACGCAGTATTTT. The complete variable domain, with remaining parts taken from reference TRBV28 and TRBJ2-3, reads DVKVTQSSRYLVKRTGEKVFLECVQDMDHENMFWYRQDPGLGLRLIYFSYDVKMKEKGDIPEGYSVSREKKERFSLILESASTNQTSMYLCASSLGLAGYLGDTQYFGPGTRLTVL.